Below, one TCR beta chain is given with its context. The antigen is unknown. The data originate from a study of T cells in localized non-small cell lung cancer. The study, taken as a whole, reports: Heterogeneity within the tumor remains possible, as just one region underwent sequencing.

The CDR3 is 12 amino acids. The germline gives CDR1 MDHEN, CDR2 SYDVKM. V shed 5 bases and J shed 5 bases, with 9 bases lying between them. Here immunoSEQ multiplex PCR was the method, and the copy in TCRdb shows in-frame clones only, minus some. The sample consists of about 9,800 clones, 44% of them appearing once. This rearrangement joins TRBV28 to TRBJ1-2; D gene unclear. The sample consisted of lymph node tissue, taken before any cancer treatment. The sequence derives from a woman between 35 and 70 years old with stage I lung adenocarcinoma. The CDR3 region is CASSQLKYGYTF. In DNA, the CDR3 is TGTGCCAGCAGTCAACTGAAATATGGCTACACCTTC.